The next 28 T cell receptor beta chains were all read from a single sample in a study of T cells in Graves' hyperthyroidism and ophthalmopathy. Researchers amplified the TCR beta CDR3 regions from RNA transcripts. When the TCR CDR3 underwent first-round RT-PCR, the HTBI primer set was used. TCRdb re-analysed the multiplex PCR reads in MiXCR, keeping a single row per CDR3 protein. The sample has 330,000 or so distinct CDR3 sequences, around a sixth seen once. The source material was blood. These receptor sequences come from a woman in her 40s with Graves' ophthalmopathy.

This clonotype has a count of ten or more. V is TRBV19 and J is TRBJ1-5; 8 nucleotides line up with TRBD1. V lost 5 bases, J lost 4 bases, and 10 bases stayed unmatched. The CDR3 runs 16 residues. CDR1 and CDR2 from the germline V gene are LNHDA and SQIVND (reference sequence). The CDR3, as DNA: TGTGCCAGTAGTCCAGCGGTGGACAGGGAAAATCAGCCCCAGCATTTT. Its translation is CASSPAVDRENQPQHF.

This clonotype was recorded at least ten times. This chain links TRBV28 with TRBJ2-7; D ambiguous. V lost 3 bases, J lost 5 bases, and 11 bases lay in between. Germline lookup yields CDR1 MDHEN and CDR2 SYDVKM. This CDR3 is built from 13 residues. CDR3 loop: CASSFWGSHEQYF. The CDR3 nucleotides are TGTGCCAGCAGTTTCTGGGGATCGCACGAGCAGTACTTC.

Ten or more counts support this clonotype. This chain links TRBV6-4 with TRBJ2-2, with 11 positions matching TRBD2. The germline V gene encodes CDR1 MRHNA and CDR2 SNTAGT. The CDR3 contains 15 residues. Germline trimming cut 6 bases from V and 4 bases from J; bases unmatched to any gene: 4. CDR3 nucleotide sequence: TGTGCCAGCAGCTCAACTAGCGGGAGCACCGGGGAGCTGTTTTTT. Amino acids: CASSSTSGSTGELFF.

In this sample, this clonotype turned up many times. The rearrangement joins TRBV6-2 or TRBV6-3 to TRBJ2-4; TRBD2 might be the D (5 bases). The CDR3 has 20 residues. Per the germline V gene, CDR1 is MNHEY and CDR2 is SVGEGT. Trimming left V 8 bases short and J 8 bases short, with 37 bases between. The CDR3, as DNA: TGTGCCAGCGAAGGCGAGATGGGTTTAAAGAGTCCCGCTTCGAGGGACATTCAGTACTTC. As protein: CASEGEMGLKSPASRDIQYF.

This clonotype was recorded many times. V usage is TRBV20-1 and J usage is TRBJ2-7, with a possible D match to TRBD2 (6 bases). V lost 6 bases to trimming and J lost 5 bases, with 23 bases between them. This CDR3 has 15 amino acids. The germline V gene has CDR1 DFQATT and CDR2 SNEGSKA (reference sequence). The CDR3 here is CSANGGTRMSHEQYF. The CDR3 DNA sequence: TGCAGTGCAAATGGGGGGACGCGCATGTCCCACGAGCAGTACTTC.

This clonotype has a count of ten or more. The rearrangement uses TRBV6-1 and TRBJ2-7; TRBD1 aligns across 11 bases. CDR3 length: 16 residues. Germline trimming cut 2 bases from V and 3 bases from J; bases unmatched to any gene: 6. CDR1 and CDR2 (germline): MNHNS, SASEGT. The CDR3 region is CASSEYLGTGGYEQYF. CDR3 nucleotides: TGTGCCAGCAGTGAATACCTGGGGACAGGGGGCTACGAGCAGTACTTC.

The count of this clonotype is one. The rearrangement joins TRBV20-1 to TRBJ2-7, with D perhaps TRBD1 (6 bases). Deletions cut 6 bases from V and 4 bases from J, with 19 bases between. This CDR3 contains 14 residues. The V gene's germline CDR1 is DFQATT and CDR2 SNEGSKA (reference sequence). This CDR3 reads CSAITGRGEYEQYF. CDR3 DNA: TGCAGTGCCATAACAGGGCGAGGCGAGTACGAGCAGTACTTC.

This clonotype was observed at least ten times. A much larger clone lies a single base off, so this may be a read error. Likely a read error: the CDR3 ends without its conserved phenylalanine or tryptophan. V gene TRBV12-3 or TRBV12-4 combines with J gene TRBJ1-1; D unresolved. Trimming removed 3 bases at V and 1 base at J, with 6 bases between. This CDR3 region has 13 residues. In DNA, the CDR3 is TGTGCCAGCAGTTTGGCAGGGAACACTGAAGCTTTCCTT. Translation: CASSLAGNTEAFL.

This clonotype was detected ten times or more. The genes are TRBV28 and TRBJ1-1, with D possibly TRBD1 on 5 matching bases. V shed 8 bases and J shed 2 bases, with 12 bases lying between them. Germline V lookup: CDR1 MDHEN, CDR2 SYDVKM. The CDR3 contains 13 residues. The DNA for the CDR3 is TGTGCCAGCTTTACGGGGGATAACACTGAAGCTTTCTTT. Translated: CASFTGDNTEAFF.

This clonotype was seen many times. The genes are TRBV20-1 and TRBJ1-5; TRBD1 aligns across 9 bases. The CDR3 runs to 17 residues. From germline, CDR1 is DFQATT and CDR2 SNEGSKA (reference sequence). V trimming: 3 bases; J trimming: 3 bases; junction bases outside the gene matches: 12. The CDR3 region has the DNA TGCAGTGCTAGGGACAGGGGCTTAACCTTTTCCAATCAGCCCCAGCATTTT. Its translation is CSARDRGLTFSNQPQHF.

This clonotype was observed at least ten times. The CDR3 DNA sequence: TGTGCCATCAGTGGGGACGGACCCTACGAGCAGTACTTC. Amino acids: CAISGDGPYEQYF. The rearrangement joins TRBV10-3 to TRBJ2-7; D may match TRBD1 or TRBD2 (5 bases each). There are 13 residues in the CDR3. V was cut by 4 bases and J by 2 bases, with 9 bases left in between. The germline V gene encodes CDR1 ENHRY and CDR2 SYGVKD.

This clonotype was counted a few times. A much larger clone is a single base away; this may be a read error. CDR3 sequence: CASGPSSGELFF. As DNA, the CDR3 is TGTGCCAGCGGCCCCTCTTCTGGGGAGCTGTTTTTT. The chain couples TRBV4-2 to TRBJ2-2; D unclear. The CDR3 consists of 12 residues. Per germline, CDR1 LGHNA and CDR2 YNFKEQ. Trimming took off 8 bases at V and 8 bases at J, with 12 bases between the two ends.

This clonotype was seen ten or more times. The chain combines TRBV6-4 with TRBJ1-2; 12 bases agree with TRBD1. The CDR3 consists of 17 residues. Germline V gives CDR1 MRHNA, CDR2 SNTAGT. Trimming at V came to 6 bases and at J to 0 bases, leaving 8 bases not matched to a gene. CDR3 loop: CASSRTGTGGANYGYTF. The CDR3 DNA reads as TGTGCCAGCAGCCGGACCGGGACAGGGGGCGCTAACTATGGCTACACCTTC.

This clonotype turned up a few times. The chain employs TRBV20-1 and TRBJ1-1, with TRBD1 matching 8 bases. From germline, CDR1 is DFQATT and CDR2 SNEGSKA (reference sequence). This CDR3 has 14 amino acids. After removal of 4 bases from V and 4 bases from J, the junction contained 8 bases not matched to a gene. The CDR3 reads CSATRTGRGTEAFF. The CDR3 nucleotides read TGCAGTGCTACGAGGACAGGGAGGGGCACTGAAGCTTTCTTT.

This clonotype was seen many times. The gene calls are TRBV7-2 and TRBJ2-5, with 8 bases lining up with TRBD1. The CDR3 is made up of 14 amino acids. The junction had 10 bases not matched to a gene; V was cut back by 9 bases and J by 4 bases. CDR1 SGHTA and CDR2 FQGNSA come from the germline V gene. CDR3 in DNA: TGTGCCAGTGCGACTTGGGACAGGCGAGAGACCCAGTACTTC. It is translated as CASATWDRRETQYF.

This clonotype has ten or more counts. It may be a read error: a sequence one base away is much more abundant. This chain joins TRBV6-1 and TRBJ2-5, with 12 bases aligning to TRBD2. Unmatched junction bases numbered 11, after V lost 5 bases and J lost 4 bases. Germline V gene sequence: CDR1 MNHNS, CDR2 SASEGT. The CDR3 consists of 17 residues. The CDR3 nucleotides are TGTGCCAGCAGTCCTCTAGCGGGAGGGGGCCATGGAGAGACCCAGTACTTC. Its translation: CASSPLAGGGHGETQYF.

This clonotype was observed many times. The chain couples TRBV11-2 to TRBJ2-7; D could derive from TRBD1 or TRBD2 (8 bases each). Germline values: CDR1 SGHAT, CDR2 FQNNGV. V gave up 8 bases and J gave up 2 bases, with 19 bases separating them. This CDR3 has 15 amino acids. The CDR3 DNA is TGTGCCAGCTCAGGGGGCTGGACTAGCCCCTACGAGCAGTACTTC. It codes for CASSGGWTSPYEQYF.

This clonotype was recorded at least ten times. This sequence joins TRBV6-5 and TRBJ1-1; perhaps TRBD1 as D (6 bases). This CDR3 region has 14 residues. The germline V gene encodes CDR1 MNHEY and CDR2 SVGAGI. V was shortened by 1 base and J by 3 bases, with 9 bases between the two germline ends. CDR3 protein: CASSYFSGDTEAFF. CDR3 nucleotide sequence: TGTGCCAGCAGTTACTTCTCAGGGGACACTGAAGCTTTCTTT.

This clonotype came up many times. The chain joins TRBV2 to TRBJ1-5, with TRBD1 matching 9 bases. Germline V gene lookup returns CDR1 SNHLY and CDR2 FYNNEI. The CDR3 covers 14 residues. Losses at the gene ends were 5 bases for V and 5 bases for J; bases not matched to a gene: 4. Written as DNA, the CDR3 is TGTGCCAGCAGTTCTTGGACAGGGGATCAGCCCCAGCATTTT. Translated, it gives CASSSWTGDQPQHF.

This clonotype was seen many times. The V gene is TRBV6-2 or TRBV6-3, the J gene TRBJ2-5; no clear D gene. Between the trimmed V and J ends, which lost 0 bases and 4 bases, there was a span of 12 bases. Per the germline V gene, CDR1 is MNHEY and CDR2 is SVGEGT. The CDR3 is 15 residues long. The CDR3 here is CASSYSTTFRETQYF. The CDR3 DNA reads as TGTGCCAGCAGTTACTCGACCACGTTCAGAGAGACCCAGTACTTC.

Of note for this clonotype: A much larger clone differs by one base, so this may be a read error. The chain has TRBV4-3 and TRBJ1-2; TRBD1 is a possible D gene (6 bases). The germline CDR1 and CDR2 sequences are LGHNA and YSLEER. The CDR3 is made up of 15 amino acids. Here the CDR3 reads CANSQDQGRNYGYTF. For the CDR3, the DNA is TGCGCCAACAGCCAAGACCAGGGGCGGAACTATGGCTACACCTTC.

This clonotype has ten or more counts. The V call is TRBV4-2, the J call TRBJ1-1; maybe TRBD1 (5 bases). Between the trimmed V and J ends, which lost 0 bases and 6 bases, there was a span of 11 bases. The length of the CDR3 is 14 residues. CDR1 is LGHNA and CDR2 is YNFKEQ in the germline V gene. The CDR3 nucleotides are TGTGCCAGCAGCCAAGATGGGGGTGGCTCTGAAGCTTTCTTT. Its translation is CASSQDGGGSEAFF.

The V call is TRBV9, the J call TRBJ2-3; D may be TRBD2 (5 bases). The germline gives CDR1 SGDLS, CDR2 YYNGEE. V gave up 0 bases and J gave up 8 bases, with 16 bases separating them. This CDR3 is built from 15 residues. CDR3 in amino acids: CASSVGGIGEGTQYF. DNA for the CDR3: TGTGCCAGCAGCGTAGGTGGAATTGGCGAGGGTACGCAGTATTTT.

This clonotype showed up many times. This chain connects TRBV29-1 to TRBJ1-2; D is ambiguous. This CDR3 is built from 11 residues. Between the trimmed V and J ends, which lost 6 bases and 4 bases, there was a span of 9 bases. In germline, CDR1 is SQVTM, CDR2 ANQGSEA. This CDR3 reads CSVRYSYGYTF. Here the CDR3 DNA reads TGCAGCGTCCGCTACAGCTATGGCTACACCTTC.

The sample holds many counts of this clonotype. This chain links TRBV28 with TRBJ2-7; 12 bases are a match to TRBD2. V shed 3 bases and J 10 bases; nucleotides not matched to a gene: 10. Germline CDR1 MDHEN, CDR2 SYDVKM. The CDR3 extends over 15 amino acids. The CDR3 is CASSFLGLAGQEQYF. The CDR3 DNA follows: TGTGCCAGCAGTTTCTTAGGACTAGCGGGGCAGGAACAGTACTTC.

This clonotype was recorded many times. This sequence joins TRBV12-5 and TRBJ2-2; 12 bases map to TRBD2. Trimming at V came to 5 bases and at J to 5 bases, leaving 15 bases not matched to a gene. The CDR3 runs 19 residues. Germline V gives CDR1 LGHNT, CDR2 FRNRAP. The CDR3 sequence: CASGPSGTSGRIWTGELFF. The CDR3 DNA follows: TGTGCTAGTGGTCCTTCTGGGACTAGCGGGCGGATTTGGACCGGGGAGCTGTTTTTT.

This clonotype was counted a few times. This chain's CDR3 is CASSLVVAGGYEQYF. CDR3 coding DNA: TGTGCCAGCAGCTTAGTTGTTGCAGGGGGCTACGAGCAGTACTTC. The J gene is TRBJ2-7, the V gene TRBV7-8; 7 bases map to TRBD1. This CDR3 has 15 residues. The V gene end was trimmed by 1 base and the J gene end by 3 bases; junction bases not matched to a gene: 6. CDR1 and CDR2 (germline): SGHVS, FQNEAQ.

This clonotype has just a few counts. V is TRBV6-2 or TRBV6-3 and J is TRBJ1-1, with a tentative D call TRBD1 (6 bases). Germline V lookup: CDR1 MNHEY, CDR2 SVGEGT. The V end was cut by 6 bases, the J end by 3 bases, with 11 bases between. The CDR3 runs 13 residues. CDR3 DNA: TGTGCCAGCAGACCGGACAGCCACACTGAAGCTTTCTTT. Translation gives CASRPDSHTEAFF.